These 10 T cell receptor beta chains were all obtained from the same sample, sequenced in a study of STAT3 mutations in large granular lymphocyte leukemia. Study results and limitations: Every T-cell large granular lymphocyte leukemia patient had at least one immunodominant TCR beta clonotype.

Sequencing used immunoSEQ multiplex PCR; TCRdb keeps in-frame clones, though not all of them. The table records about 40,000 clones, approximately 90% of them present only once. For these receptors, no antigen is known. Sequenced input: PBMCs. The receptors were sampled from a human donor with T large granular lymphocyte leukemia. Some clones in this sample may be carry-over from other donors' samples.

The chain links TRBV4-2 to TRBJ2-3; D perhaps matches TRBD2 (5 bases). Trimming took 1 base from V and 5 from J, leaving 10 bases between them. The CDR3 spans 14 residues. Germline V gene data show CDR1 as LGHNA and CDR2 as YNFKEQ. The CDR3 nucleotides are TGTGCCAGCAGCCAAGGCATGGGAGTAGATACGCAGTATTTT. As protein: CASSQGMGVDTQYF.

The V and J genes are TRBV5-1 and TRBJ2-7; the match to TRBD2 covers 7 bases. The CDR3 is 16 amino acids. Per germline, CDR1 SGHRS and CDR2 YFSETQ. The ends lost 0 bases at V and 5 bases at J; junction bases unmatched: 11. The CDR3 bases are TGCGCCAGCAGCTTGGATTTTAGGAGCGGGGCGGACGAGCAGTACTTC. Its translation: CASSLDFRSGADEQYF. Combining the CDR3 with reference TRBV5-1 and TRBJ2-7 gives the whole variable domain KAGVTQTPRYLIKTRGQQVTLSCSPISGHRSVSWYQQTPGQGLQFLFEYFSETQRNKGNFPGRFSGRQFSNSRSEMNVSTLELGDSALYLCASSLDFRSGADEQYFGPGTRLTVT.

The rearrangement uses TRBV9 and TRBJ1-3; D gene unclear. Trimming removed 0 bases at V and 4 bases at J, with 11 bases between. The germline CDR1 and CDR2 sequences are SGDLS and YYNGEE. The CDR3 sequence is 15 residues long. CDR3 residues: CASSVGGLQGNTIYF. Written as DNA, the CDR3 is TGTGCCAGCAGCGTAGGTGGGCTACAAGGAAACACCATATATTTT. Filled out from reference TRBV9 and TRBJ1-3, the complete variable domain reads DSGVTQTPKHLITATGQRVTLRCSPRSGDLSVYWYQQSLDQGLQFLIQYYNGEERAKGNILERFSAQQFPDLHSELNLSSLELGDSALYFCASSVGGLQGNTIYFGEGSWLTVV.

This clone was detected a few times. The chain is built from TRBV4-1 and TRBJ2-2, with TRBD1 identical over 9 bases. Germline V gene sequence: CDR1 MGHRA, CDR2 YSYEKL. This CDR3 spans 15 amino acids. J was trimmed by 7 bases and V by 1 base; bases with no gene match: 4. This CDR3 is CASSQAGTGHGELFF. Written as DNA, the CDR3 is TGCGCCAGCAGCCAAGCCGGGACAGGGCACGGGGAGCTGTTTTTT.

V gene TRBV28 combines with J gene TRBJ2-5, with D possibly TRBD2 on 7 matching bases. Germline V gives CDR1 MDHEN, CDR2 SYDVKM. V lost 7 bases, J lost 1 base, and 19 bases lay in between. The CDR3 loop spans 16 amino acids. The CDR3 sequence is CASTTAWGGPQETQYF. Written as DNA, the CDR3 is TGTGCCAGCACCACCGCGTGGGGGGGCCCCCAAGAGACCCAGTACTTC.

The chain couples TRBV14 to TRBJ1-1; no reliable D call. The CDR3 consists of 12 residues. The V gene's germline CDR1 is SGHDN and CDR2 FVKESK. V gave up 5 bases and J gave up 5 bases, with 9 bases separating them. CDR3: CASSTTLTEAFF. CDR3 sequence (DNA): TGTGCCAGCAGCACGACCCTTACTGAAGCTTTCTTT.

V and J are TRBV5-5 and TRBJ1-5, with D unresolved. The germline V and J ends were trimmed by 0 bases and 6 bases, with 7 bases remaining between them. The CDR3 extends over 13 amino acids. From germline, CDR1 is SGHKS and CDR2 YYEKEE (reference sequence). In DNA, the CDR3 is TGTGCCAGCAGCTTGGCCCCTCTTCAGCCCCAGCATTTT. It codes for CASSLAPLQPQHF.

The rearrangement joins TRBV6-5 to TRBJ1-2; tentative D call: TRBD1 (5 bases). V was pared by 2 bases and J by 7 bases, with 17 bases between. This CDR3 is 15 amino acids long. The germline CDR1 and CDR2 sequences are MNHEY and SVGAGI. The CDR3 DNA follows: TGTGCCAGCAGTTACGGTATAGGGTGGGGCTCTGGCTACACCTTC. Residues: CASSYGIGWGSGYTF.

The gene calls are TRBV5-1 and TRBJ1-1; no clear D. This CDR3 region has 13 residues. Deletions cut 4 bases from V and 1 base from J, with 8 bases between. Germline V CDR1 and CDR2: SGHRS, YFSETQ. Written as DNA, the CDR3 is TGCGCCAGCAGCACGGATCCGAACACTGAAGCTTTCTTT. Translating gives CASSTDPNTEAFF.

The genes are TRBV19 and TRBJ2-2; D unresolved. CDR1 is LNHDA, CDR2 SQIVND, per germline (reference sequence). V was trimmed by 3 bases and J by 0 bases, leaving 5 bases between them. The CDR3 has 14 amino acids. CDR3 nucleotide sequence: TGTGCCAGTAGTATTAAATCGAACACCGGGGAGCTGTTTTTT. It translates to CASSIKSNTGELFF.